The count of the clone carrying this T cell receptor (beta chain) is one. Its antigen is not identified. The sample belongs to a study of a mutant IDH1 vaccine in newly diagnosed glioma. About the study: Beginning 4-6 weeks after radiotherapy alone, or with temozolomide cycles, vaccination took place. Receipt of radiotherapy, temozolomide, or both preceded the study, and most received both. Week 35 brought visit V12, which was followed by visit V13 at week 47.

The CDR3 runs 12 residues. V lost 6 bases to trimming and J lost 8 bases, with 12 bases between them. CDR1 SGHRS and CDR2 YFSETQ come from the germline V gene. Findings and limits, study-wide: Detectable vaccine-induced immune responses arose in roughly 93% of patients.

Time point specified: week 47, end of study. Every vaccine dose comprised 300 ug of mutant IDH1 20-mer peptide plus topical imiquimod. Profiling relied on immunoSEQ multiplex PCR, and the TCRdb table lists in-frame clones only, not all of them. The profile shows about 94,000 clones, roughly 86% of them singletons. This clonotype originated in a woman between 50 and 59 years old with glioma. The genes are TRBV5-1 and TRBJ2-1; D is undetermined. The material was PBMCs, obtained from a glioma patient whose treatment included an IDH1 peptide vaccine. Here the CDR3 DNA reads TGCGCCAGCATGCGAGCTCCCGATGAGCAGTTCTTC. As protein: CASMRAPDEQFF.